What follows are 9 T cell receptor beta chains derived from one specimen sequenced in a study of T cells in Graves' hyperthyroidism and ophthalmopathy. TCR beta CDR3 regions were amplified from RNA transcripts. HTBI primers drove first-round RT-PCR of the TCR CDR3. One entry per CDR3 protein, called by TCRdb with MiXCR from the multiplex PCR reads. The sample records approximately 590,000 distinct CDR3 sequences, approximately 14% being singletons. Sequenced sample: blood. These receptors all stem from a woman in her thirties with Graves' hyperthyroidism.

This clonotype has ten or more counts. V usage is TRBV12-3 or TRBV12-4 and J usage is TRBJ2-4; 8 nucleotides agree with TRBD1. V trimming: 6 bases; J trimming: 3 bases; junction bases outside the gene matches: 7. This CDR3 is 15 amino acids long. The CDR3 loop reads CASSPGQGDKNIQYF. The CDR3 region has the DNA TGTGCCAGCAGCCCAGGACAGGGTGACAAAAACATTCAGTACTTC.

This clonotype was recorded at least ten times. This chain joins TRBV28 and TRBJ2-3; no reliable D call. The germline CDR1 and CDR2 sequences are MDHEN and SYDVKM. V lost 3 bases, J lost 6 bases, and 10 bases lay in between. The CDR3 contains 13 residues. The CDR3 spells CASSFMAEDTQYF. The CDR3, as DNA: TGTGCCAGCAGTTTCATGGCGGAGGATACGCAGTATTTT.

The chain employs TRBV11-3 and TRBJ2-2; D is undetermined. Looked up from germline, CDR1 is SGHNT and CDR2 is YENEEA. V lost 5 bases and J 3 bases, leaving 7 bases between the germline ends. The CDR3 covers 13 residues. This CDR3 reads CASSPEDTGELFF. As DNA, the CDR3 is TGTGCCAGCAGCCCCGAAGACACCGGGGAGCTGTTTTTT.

This clonotype has just a few counts. The J gene is TRBJ2-1, the V gene TRBV5-6; 7 bases agree with TRBD1. Trimming cost V 4 bases and J 5 bases; bases outside gene matches: 6. Germline-derived CDR1 and CDR2 are SGHDT and YYEEEE. The CDR3 extends over 14 amino acids. The CDR3 loop reads CASSRAGGNNEQFF. CDR3 nucleotide sequence: TGTGCCAGCAGCCGGGCAGGGGGAAACAATGAGCAGTTCTTC. Full variable domain (rest looked up from reference TRBV5-6 and TRBJ2-1): DAGVTQSPTHLIKTRGQQVTLRCSPKSGHDTVSWYQQALGQGPQFIFQYYEEEERQRGNFPDRFSGHQFPNYSSELNVNALLLGDSALYLCASSRAGGNNEQFFGPGTRLTVL.

The chain has TRBV2 and TRBJ2-3; 8 bases map to TRBD1. This CDR3 has 14 residues. The germline CDR1 and CDR2 sequences are SNHLY and FYNNEI. V gave up 11 bases and J gave up 1 base; unmatched junction bases: 8. Written as DNA, the CDR3 is TGTGCCCCCCCGTTGGACAGGGGCACAGATACGCAGTATTTT. Its translation: CAPPLDRGTDTQYF. Supplemented by reference TRBV2 and TRBJ2-3, the full variable domain reads EPEVTQTPSHQVTQMGQEVILRCVPISNHLYFYWYRQILGQKVEFLVSFYNNEISEKSEIFDDQFSVERPDGSNFTLKIRSTKLEDSAMYFCAPPLDRGTDTQYFGPGTRLTVL.

The J gene is TRBJ2-7, the V gene TRBV5-1; no clear D gene. This CDR3 is built from 14 residues. Trimming cost V 4 bases and J 2 bases, with 13 bases left between them. Germline-derived CDR1 and CDR2 are SGHRS and YFSETQ. CDR3 sequence reads: CASSPQTGPYEQYF. CDR3 bases: TGCGCCAGCAGCCCCCAGACCGGACCCTACGAGCAGTACTTC.

This clonotype appeared many times. The chain uses TRBV30 and TRBJ1-1; D is possibly TRBD1 (6 bases). From germline, CDR1 is GTSNPN and CDR2 SVGIG (reference sequence). V was pared by 3 bases and J by 3 bases, with 14 bases between. The CDR3 contains 14 residues. The CDR3 here is CAWRRRGIYTEAFF. Written as DNA, the CDR3 is TGTGCCTGGAGAAGGAGGGGGATTTACACTGAAGCTTTCTTT.

On this clonotype: This may be a read error, as it is one base from a much larger clone. The chain combines TRBV27 with TRBJ2-1; TRBD1 is a possible D gene (7 bases). Germline V lookup: CDR1 MNHEY, CDR2 SMNVEV (reference sequence). This CDR3 is 12 amino acids long. CDR3 DNA sequence: TGTGCTCCCCAGGGGGGCTACAATGAGCAGTTCTTC. Its translation: CAPQGGYNEQFF.

This clonotype showed up many times. CDR3 sequence reads: CASSPFGDGELFF. In DNA form, the CDR3 reads TGTGCCAGCTCACCATTCGGCGACGGGGAGCTGTTTTTT. This chain uses TRBV18 with TRBJ2-2, with D uncertain. The CDR3 covers 13 residues. Between the trimmed V and J ends, which lost 2 bases and 7 bases, there was a span of 8 bases. Germline V gives CDR1 KGHSH, CDR2 LQKENI.